This section outlines one T cell receptor (beta chain) sequence together with its context. Its antigen is still unknown. The entry originates in a study of T cell responses to AZD1222 COVID-19 vaccine. Study-wide points: Epitopes outside B.1.351 and B.1.1.7 mutated regions reportedly drew nearly half of spike TCRs. Most donors were white British, females outnumbered males, and clonal diversity was possibly underestimated.

Repertoires were generated with immunoSEQ multiplex PCR, while TCRdb's copy carries only in-frame clones and drops some. The data show over 150,000 clones, about 91% seen once. The specimen comprised peripheral blood, sampled on day 0 of AZD1222 vaccination. This receptor was identified in an adult in good health.

CDR3 residues: CASVGRESTDTQYF. CDR3 nucleotide sequence: TGTGCCAGTGTCGGACGGGAGAGCACAGATACGCAGTATTTT. V and J are TRBV28 and TRBJ2-3, with a tentative D call TRBD2 (6 bases). Between the trimmed V and J ends, which lost 9 bases and 0 bases, there was a span of 13 bases. Germline-derived CDR1 and CDR2 are MDHEN and SYDVKM. CDR3 length: 14 amino acids.